This section outlines one T cell receptor beta chain sequence together with its context. This sample is drawn from a study of OX40 agonist ivuxolimab in advanced cancers. Profiling relied on immunoSEQ multiplex PCR, and the TCRdb table lists in-frame clones only, not all of them. The sample has about 59,000 clones; roughly 84% are singletons. CDR1 and CDR2 (germline): SGHTA, FQGNSA. The CDR3 sequence is 16 residues long. Trimming cost V 5 bases and J 4 bases; bases outside gene matches: 13. The genes are TRBV7-2 and TRBJ1-2; 7 bases are shared with TRBD1. The receptor was derived from an adult with an advanced solid tumor such as melanoma, head and neck, liver or kidney cancer. Sequenced material: CD4+ or CD8+ T cells sorted from blood, taken in a trial of the OX40 agonist ivuxolimab. The DNA of the CDR3 is TGTGCCAGCAGCCCCCAGACAGGGAGTCCCCCCTATGGCTACACCTTC. Translated: CASSPQTGSPPYGYTF. The full variable domain, completed using reference TRBV7-2 and TRBJ1-2, is GAGVSQSPSNKVTEKGKDVELRCDPISGHTALYWYRQSLGQGLEFLIYFQGNSAPDKSGLPSDRFSAERTGGSVSTLTIQRTQQEDSAVYLCASSPQTGSPPYGYTFGSGTRLTVV.